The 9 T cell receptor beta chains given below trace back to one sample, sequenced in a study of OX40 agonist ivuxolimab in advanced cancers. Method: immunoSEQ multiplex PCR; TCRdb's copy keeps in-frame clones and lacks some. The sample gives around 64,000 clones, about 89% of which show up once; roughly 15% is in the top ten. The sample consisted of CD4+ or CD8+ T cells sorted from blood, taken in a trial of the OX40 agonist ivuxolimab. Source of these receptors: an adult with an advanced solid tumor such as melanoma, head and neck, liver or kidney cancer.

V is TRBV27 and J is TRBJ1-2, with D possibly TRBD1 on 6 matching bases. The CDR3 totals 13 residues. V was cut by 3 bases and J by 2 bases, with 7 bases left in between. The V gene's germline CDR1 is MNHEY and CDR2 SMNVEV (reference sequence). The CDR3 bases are TGTGCCAGCAGTTTCGGGACAAACTATGGCTACACCTTC. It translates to CASSFGTNYGYTF.

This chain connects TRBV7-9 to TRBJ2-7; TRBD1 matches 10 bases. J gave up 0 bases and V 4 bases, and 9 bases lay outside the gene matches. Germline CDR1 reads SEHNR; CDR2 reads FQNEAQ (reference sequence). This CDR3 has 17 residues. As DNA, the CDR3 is TGTGCCAGCAGCTCCGGGACAGGGGTAACAAGCTCCTACGAGCAGTACTTC. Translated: CASSSGTGVTSSYEQYF.

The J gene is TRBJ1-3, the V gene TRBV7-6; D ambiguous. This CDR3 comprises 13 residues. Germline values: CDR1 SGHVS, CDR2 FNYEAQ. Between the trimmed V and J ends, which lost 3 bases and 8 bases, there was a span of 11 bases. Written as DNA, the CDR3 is TGTGCCAGCAGCTTCTGGGAGAGGGACACCATATATTTT. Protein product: CASSFWERDTIYF.

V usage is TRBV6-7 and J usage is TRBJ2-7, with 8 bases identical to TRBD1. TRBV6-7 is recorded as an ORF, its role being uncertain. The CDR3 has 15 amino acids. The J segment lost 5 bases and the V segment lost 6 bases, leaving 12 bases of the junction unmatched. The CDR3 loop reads CASSPARGRFDEQYF. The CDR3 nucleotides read TGTGCCAGCAGCCCAGCCAGGGGGCGATTCGACGAGCAGTACTTC.

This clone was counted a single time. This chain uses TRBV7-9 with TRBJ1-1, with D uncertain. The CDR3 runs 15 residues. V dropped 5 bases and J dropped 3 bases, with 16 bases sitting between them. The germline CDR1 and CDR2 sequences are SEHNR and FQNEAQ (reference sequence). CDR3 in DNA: TGTGCCAGCAGCCCCCGGAACACAGTACACACTGAAGCTTTCTTT. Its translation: CASSPRNTVHTEAFF.

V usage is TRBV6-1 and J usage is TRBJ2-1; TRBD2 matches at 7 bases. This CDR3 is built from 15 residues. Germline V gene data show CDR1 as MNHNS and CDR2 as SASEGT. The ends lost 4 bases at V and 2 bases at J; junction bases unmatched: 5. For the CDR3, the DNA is TGTGCCAGCAGTGCCCGGACTAGTACCTACAATGAGCAGTTCTTC. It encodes CASSARTSTYNEQFF.

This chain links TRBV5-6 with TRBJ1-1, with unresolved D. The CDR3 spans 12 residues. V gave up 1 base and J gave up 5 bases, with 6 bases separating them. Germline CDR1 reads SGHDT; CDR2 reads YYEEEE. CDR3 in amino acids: CASSLWSTEAFF. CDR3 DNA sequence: TGTGCCAGCAGCTTGTGGAGTACTGAAGCTTTCTTT.

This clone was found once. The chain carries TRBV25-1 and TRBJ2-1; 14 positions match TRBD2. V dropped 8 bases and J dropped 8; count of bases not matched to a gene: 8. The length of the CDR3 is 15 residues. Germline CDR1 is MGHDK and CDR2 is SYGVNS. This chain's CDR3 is CASGGLAGVFDEQFF. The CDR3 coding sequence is TGTGCCAGCGGGGGACTAGCGGGAGTTTTCGATGAGCAGTTCTTC. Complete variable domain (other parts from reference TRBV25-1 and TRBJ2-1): EADIYQTPRYLVIGTGKKITLECSQTMGHDKMYWYQQDPGMELHLIHYSYGVNSTEKGDLSSESTVSRIRTEHFPLTLESARPSHTSQYLCASGGLAGVFDEQFFGPGTRLTVL.

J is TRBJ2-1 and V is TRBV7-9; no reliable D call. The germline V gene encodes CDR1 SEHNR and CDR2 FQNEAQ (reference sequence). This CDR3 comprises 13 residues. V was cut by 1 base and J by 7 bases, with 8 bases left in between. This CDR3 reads CASSLESGNEQFF. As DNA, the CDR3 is TGTGCCAGCAGCTTAGAGAGTGGTAATGAGCAGTTCTTC.